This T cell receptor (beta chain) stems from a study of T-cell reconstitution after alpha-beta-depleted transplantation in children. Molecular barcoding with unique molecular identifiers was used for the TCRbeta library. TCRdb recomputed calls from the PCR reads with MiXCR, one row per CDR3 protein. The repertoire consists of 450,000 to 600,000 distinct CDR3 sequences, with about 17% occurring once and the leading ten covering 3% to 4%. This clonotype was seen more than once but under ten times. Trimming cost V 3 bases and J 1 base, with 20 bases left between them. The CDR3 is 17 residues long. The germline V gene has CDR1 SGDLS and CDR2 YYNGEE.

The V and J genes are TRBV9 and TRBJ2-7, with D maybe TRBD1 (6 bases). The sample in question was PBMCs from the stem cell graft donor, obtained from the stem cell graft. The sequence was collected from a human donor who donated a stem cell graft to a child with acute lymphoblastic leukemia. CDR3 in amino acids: CASSEARETGESYEQYF. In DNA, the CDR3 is TGTGCCAGCAGCGAAGCTAGAGAGACAGGCGAATCCTACGAGCAGTACTTC.